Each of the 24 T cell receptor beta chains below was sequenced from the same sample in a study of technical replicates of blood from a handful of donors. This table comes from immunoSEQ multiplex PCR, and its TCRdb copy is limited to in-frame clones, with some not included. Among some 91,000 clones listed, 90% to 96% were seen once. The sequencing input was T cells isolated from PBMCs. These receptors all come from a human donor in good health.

As DNA, the CDR3 is TGTGCCTGGAGCGCGGACAGGTTCTACGAGCAGTACTTC. Its translation is CAWSADRFYEQYF. J is TRBJ2-7 and V is TRBV30; 7 bases map to TRBD1. In germline, CDR1 is GTSNPN, CDR2 SVGIG (reference sequence). The ends lost 3 bases at V and 3 bases at J; junction bases unmatched: 5. The CDR3 length is 13 residues. Full variable domain (missing parts from reference TRBV30 and TRBJ2-7): SQTIHQWPATLVQPVGSPLSLECTVEGTSNPNLYWYRQAAGRGLQLLFYSVGIGQISSEVPQNLSASRPQDRQFILSSKKLLLSDSGFYLCAWSADRFYEQYFGPGTRLTVT.

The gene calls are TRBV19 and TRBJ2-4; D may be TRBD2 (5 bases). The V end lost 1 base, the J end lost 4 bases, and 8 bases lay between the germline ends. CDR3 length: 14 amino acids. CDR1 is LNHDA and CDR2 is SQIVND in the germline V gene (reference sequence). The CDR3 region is CASSIAGGKNIQYF. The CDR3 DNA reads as TGTGCCAGTAGTATAGCTGGAGGTAAAAACATTCAGTACTTC.

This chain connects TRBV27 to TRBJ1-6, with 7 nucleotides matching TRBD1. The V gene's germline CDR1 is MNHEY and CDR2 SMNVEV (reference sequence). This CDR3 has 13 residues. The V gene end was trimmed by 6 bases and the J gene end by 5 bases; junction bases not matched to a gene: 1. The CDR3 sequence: CASRQGNNSPLHF. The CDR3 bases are TGTGCCAGCAGACAGGGGAATAATTCACCCCTCCACTTT.

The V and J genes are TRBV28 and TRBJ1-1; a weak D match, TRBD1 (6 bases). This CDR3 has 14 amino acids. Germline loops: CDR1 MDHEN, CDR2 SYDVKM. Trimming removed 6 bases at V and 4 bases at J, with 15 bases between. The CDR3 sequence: CASRVGGRSTEAFF. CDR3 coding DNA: TGTGCCAGCAGAGTAGGGGGAAGAAGCACTGAAGCTTTCTTT.

CDR3 bases: TGTGCCTGGACCGAGGGGAGGCCCTACGAGCAGTACTTC. Residues: CAWTEGRPYEQYF. The chain employs TRBV30 and TRBJ2-7; weak D call: TRBD2 (6 bases). The V and J ends lost 4 bases and 2 bases respectively, with 12 bases between them. Per the germline V gene, CDR1 is GTSNPN and CDR2 is SVGIG (reference sequence). The CDR3 loop spans 13 amino acids.

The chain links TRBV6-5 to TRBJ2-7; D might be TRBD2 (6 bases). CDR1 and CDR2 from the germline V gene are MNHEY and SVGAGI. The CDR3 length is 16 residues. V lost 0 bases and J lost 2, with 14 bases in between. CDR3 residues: CASSYSGGARAYEQYF. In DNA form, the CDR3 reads TGTGCCAGCAGTTACTCGGGCGGGGCTAGAGCCTACGAGCAGTACTTC.

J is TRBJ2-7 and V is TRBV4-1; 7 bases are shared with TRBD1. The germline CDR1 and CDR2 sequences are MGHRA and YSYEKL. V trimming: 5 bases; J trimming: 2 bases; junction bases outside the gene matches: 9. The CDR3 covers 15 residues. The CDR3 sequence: CASSEYRGKAYEQYF. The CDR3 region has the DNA TGCGCCAGCAGCGAATACAGGGGTAAAGCCTACGAGCAGTACTTC.

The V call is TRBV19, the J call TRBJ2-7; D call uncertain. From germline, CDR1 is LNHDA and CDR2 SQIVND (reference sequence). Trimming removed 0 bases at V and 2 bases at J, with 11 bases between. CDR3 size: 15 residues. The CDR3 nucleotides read TGTGCCAGTAGTATAGAGCAGCGAAATCCCTACGAGCAGTACTTC. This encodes CASSIEQRNPYEQYF. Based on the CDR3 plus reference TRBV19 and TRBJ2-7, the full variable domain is DGGITQSPKYLFRKEGQNVTLSCEQNLNHDAMYWYRQDPGQGLRLIYYSQIVNDFQKGDIAEGYSVSREKKESFPLTVTSAQKNPTAFYLCASSIEQRNPYEQYFGPGTRLTVT.

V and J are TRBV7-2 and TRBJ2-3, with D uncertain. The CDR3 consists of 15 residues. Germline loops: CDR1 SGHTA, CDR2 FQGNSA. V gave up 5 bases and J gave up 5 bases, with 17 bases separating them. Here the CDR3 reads CASSGRFVFKDTQYF. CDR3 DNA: TGTGCCAGCAGCGGGCGTTTTGTTTTCAAAGATACGCAGTATTTT.

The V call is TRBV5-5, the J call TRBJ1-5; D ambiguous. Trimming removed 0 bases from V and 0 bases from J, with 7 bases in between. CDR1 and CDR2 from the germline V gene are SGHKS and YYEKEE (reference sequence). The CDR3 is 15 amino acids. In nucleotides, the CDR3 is TGTGCCAGCAGCTTGGTAATGTATAGCAATCAGCCCCAGCATTTT. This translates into CASSLVMYSNQPQHF. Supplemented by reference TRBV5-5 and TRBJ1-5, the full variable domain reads DAGVTQSPTHLIKTRGQQVTLRCSPISGHKSVSWYQQVLGQGPQFIFQYYEKEERGRGNFPDRFSARQFPNYSSELNVNALLLGDSALYLCASSLVMYSNQPQHFGDGTRLSIL.

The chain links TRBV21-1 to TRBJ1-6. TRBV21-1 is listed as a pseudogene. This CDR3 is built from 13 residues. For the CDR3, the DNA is TGTGCCAGCAGCAAGCGGGCAGATTCACCCCTCCACTTT. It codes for CASSKRADSPLHF.

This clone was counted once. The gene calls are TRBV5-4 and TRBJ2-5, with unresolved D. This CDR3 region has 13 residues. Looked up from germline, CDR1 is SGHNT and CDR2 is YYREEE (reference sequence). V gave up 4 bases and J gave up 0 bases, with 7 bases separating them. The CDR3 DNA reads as TGTGCCAGCAGCCCACTGAACCAAGAGACCCAGTACTTC. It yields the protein CASSPLNQETQYF.

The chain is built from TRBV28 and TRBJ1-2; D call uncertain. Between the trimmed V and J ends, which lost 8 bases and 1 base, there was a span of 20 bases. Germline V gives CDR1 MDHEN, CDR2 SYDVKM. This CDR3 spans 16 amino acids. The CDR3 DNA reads TGTGCCAGCCTCAGTTTATTGTCAGGCATTAACTATGGCTACACCTTC. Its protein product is CASLSLLSGINYGYTF.

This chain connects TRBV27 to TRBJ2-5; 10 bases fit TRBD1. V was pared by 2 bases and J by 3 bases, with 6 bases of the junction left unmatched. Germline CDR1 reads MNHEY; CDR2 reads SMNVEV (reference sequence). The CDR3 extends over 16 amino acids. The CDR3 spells CASSLISGTGEETQYF. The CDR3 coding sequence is TGTGCCAGCAGTTTAATCTCGGGGACAGGGGAAGAGACCCAGTACTTC.

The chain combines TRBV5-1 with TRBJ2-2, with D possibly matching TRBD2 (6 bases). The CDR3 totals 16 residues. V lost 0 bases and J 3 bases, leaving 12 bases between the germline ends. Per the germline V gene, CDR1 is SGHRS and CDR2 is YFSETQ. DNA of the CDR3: TGCGCCAGCAGCTTGGGCCGGGACTCCTACACCGGGGAGCTGTTTTTT. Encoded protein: CASSLGRDSYTGELFF.

The CDR3 DNA sequence: TGTGCCAGCAGTTACTTCGGGGGAATTACTGAAGCTTTCTTT. It yields the protein CASSYFGGITEAFF. The rearrangement links TRBV6-5 to TRBJ1-1; a possible D gene is TRBD1 (5 bases). Trimming pared 1 base from V and 5 bases from J, leaving 11 bases between. Germline assignment: CDR1 MNHEY and CDR2 SVGAGI. The CDR3 has 14 amino acids.

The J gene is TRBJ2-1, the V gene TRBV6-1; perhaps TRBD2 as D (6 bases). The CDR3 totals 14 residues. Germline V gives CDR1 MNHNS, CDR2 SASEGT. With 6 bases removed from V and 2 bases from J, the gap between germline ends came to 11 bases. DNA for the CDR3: TGTGCCAGCAGGCGGGCGGGAACCTACAATGAGCAGTTCTTC. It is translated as CASRRAGTYNEQFF.

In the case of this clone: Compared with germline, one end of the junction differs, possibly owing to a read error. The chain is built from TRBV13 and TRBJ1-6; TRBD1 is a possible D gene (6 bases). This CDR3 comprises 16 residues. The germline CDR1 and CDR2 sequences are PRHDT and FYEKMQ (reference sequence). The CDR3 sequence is CASSLGGSSYNSPLHF. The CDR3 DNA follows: TGTGCCAGCAGCCTAGGGGGGAGCTCCTATAATTCACCCCTCCACTTT.

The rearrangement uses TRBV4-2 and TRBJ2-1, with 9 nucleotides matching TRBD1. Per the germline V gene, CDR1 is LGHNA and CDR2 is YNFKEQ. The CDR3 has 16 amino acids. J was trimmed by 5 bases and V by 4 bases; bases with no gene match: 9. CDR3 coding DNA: TGTGCCAGCAGCCCGGACGGGACAGGGTCCCACAATGAGCAGTTCTTC. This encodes CASSPDGTGSHNEQFF.

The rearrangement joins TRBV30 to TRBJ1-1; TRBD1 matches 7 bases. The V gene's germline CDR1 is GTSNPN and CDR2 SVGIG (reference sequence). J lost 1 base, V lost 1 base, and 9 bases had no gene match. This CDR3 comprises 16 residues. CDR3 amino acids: CAWSGPHRGWNTEAFF. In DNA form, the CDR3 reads TGTGCCTGGAGTGGGCCCCACAGGGGATGGAACACTGAAGCTTTCTTT.

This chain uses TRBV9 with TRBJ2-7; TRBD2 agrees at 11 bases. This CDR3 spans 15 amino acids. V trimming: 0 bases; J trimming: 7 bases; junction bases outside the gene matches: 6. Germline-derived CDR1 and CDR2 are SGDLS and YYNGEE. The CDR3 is CASSVGVLAGEEQYF. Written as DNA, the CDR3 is TGTGCCAGCAGCGTAGGGGTACTAGCGGGGGAGGAGCAGTACTTC.

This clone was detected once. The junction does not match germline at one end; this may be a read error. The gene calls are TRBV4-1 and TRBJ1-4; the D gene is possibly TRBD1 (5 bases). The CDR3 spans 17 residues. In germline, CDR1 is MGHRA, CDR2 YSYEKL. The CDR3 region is CASSKEGRGRTNEKLFF. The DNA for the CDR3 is TGCGCCAGCAGCAAAGAGGGGAGGGGTCGTACTAATGAAAAACTGTTTTTT.

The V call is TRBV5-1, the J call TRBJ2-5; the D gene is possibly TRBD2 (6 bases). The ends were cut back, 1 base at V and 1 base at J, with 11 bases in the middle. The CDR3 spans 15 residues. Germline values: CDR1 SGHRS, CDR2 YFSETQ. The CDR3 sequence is CASSLSVGGQETQYF. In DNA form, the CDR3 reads TGCGCCAGCAGCTTGTCAGTCGGGGGCCAAGAGACCCAGTACTTC.

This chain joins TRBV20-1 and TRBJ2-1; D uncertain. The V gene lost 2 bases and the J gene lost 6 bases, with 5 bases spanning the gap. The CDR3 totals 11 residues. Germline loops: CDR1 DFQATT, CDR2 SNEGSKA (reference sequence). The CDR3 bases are TGCAGTGCTAGATCCGTCAATGAGCAGTTCTTC. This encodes CSARSVNEQFF.